This T cell receptor beta chain is from a study of CD8 T cells in ankylosing spondylitis. The study, taken as a whole, reports: Disease-linked clones reportedly concentrated significantly in matched ankylosing spondylitis synovial fluid. Among TCR beta sequences, a motif of under ten highly homologous variants appeared characteristic of ankylosing spondylitis blood. In peripheral blood, disease-linked CD8+ clones occurred at relatively low frequencies. Some of the motif variants had earlier been found in reactive arthritis patients' fluid and blood.

Making use of molecular barcodes, quantitative 5'-RACE generated TCR beta libraries. TCRdb re-derived calls from the 5' RACE reads in MiXCR, one entry per CDR3 protein. The profile shows around 770,000 distinct CDR3 sequences, around 20% of them singletons. This clonotype was seen once. Its antigen is unknown. This receptor was taken from a male donor with ankylosing spondylitis. Sequenced sample: blood, either unsorted or a sorted T cell fraction (not recorded which).

CDR3 sequence reads: CASSDRTGGLNTEAFF. As DNA, the CDR3 is TGCGCCAGCAGTGATCGGACAGGGGGCTTGAACACTGAAGCTTTCTTT. The rearrangement joins TRBV10-1 to TRBJ1-1, with TRBD1 matching over 11 bases. Per the germline V gene, CDR1 is WNHNN and CDR2 is SYGVQD (reference sequence). The CDR3 contains 16 residues. V gave up 3 bases and J gave up 0 bases; unmatched junction bases: 3.